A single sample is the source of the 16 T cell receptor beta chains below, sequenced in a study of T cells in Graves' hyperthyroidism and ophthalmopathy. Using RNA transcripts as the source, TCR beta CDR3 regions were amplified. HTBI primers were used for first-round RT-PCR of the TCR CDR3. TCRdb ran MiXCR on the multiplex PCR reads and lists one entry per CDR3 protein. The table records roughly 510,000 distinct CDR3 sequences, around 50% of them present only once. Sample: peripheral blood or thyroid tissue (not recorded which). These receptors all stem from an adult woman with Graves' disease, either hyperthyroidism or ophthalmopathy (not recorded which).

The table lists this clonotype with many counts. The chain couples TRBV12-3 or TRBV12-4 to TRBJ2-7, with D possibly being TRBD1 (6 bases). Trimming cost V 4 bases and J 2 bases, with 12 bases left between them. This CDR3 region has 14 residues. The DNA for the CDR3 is TGTGCCAGCAGTTCAAAGACAGGTCCCTACGAGCAGTACTTC. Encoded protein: CASSSKTGPYEQYF.

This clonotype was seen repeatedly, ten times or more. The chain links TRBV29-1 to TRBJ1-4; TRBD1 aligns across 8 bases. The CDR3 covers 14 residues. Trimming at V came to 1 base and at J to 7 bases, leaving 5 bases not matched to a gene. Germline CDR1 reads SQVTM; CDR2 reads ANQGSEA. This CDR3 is CSVEAQGAPEKLFF. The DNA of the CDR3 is TGCAGCGTTGAAGCCCAGGGGGCACCTGAAAAACTGTTTTTT.

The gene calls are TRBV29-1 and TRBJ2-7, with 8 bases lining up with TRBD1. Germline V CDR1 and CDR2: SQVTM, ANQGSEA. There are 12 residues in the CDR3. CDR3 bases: TGCAGGCCGACAGGGGCATCCTACGAGCAGTACTTC. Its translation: CRPTGASYEQYF.

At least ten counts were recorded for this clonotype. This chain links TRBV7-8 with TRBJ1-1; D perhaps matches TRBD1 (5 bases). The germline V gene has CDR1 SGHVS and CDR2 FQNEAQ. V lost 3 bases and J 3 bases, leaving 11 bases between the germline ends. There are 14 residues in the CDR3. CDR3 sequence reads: CASSFWGGDTEAFF. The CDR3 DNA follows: TGTGCCAGCAGCTTCTGGGGGGGGGACACTGAAGCTTTCTTT.

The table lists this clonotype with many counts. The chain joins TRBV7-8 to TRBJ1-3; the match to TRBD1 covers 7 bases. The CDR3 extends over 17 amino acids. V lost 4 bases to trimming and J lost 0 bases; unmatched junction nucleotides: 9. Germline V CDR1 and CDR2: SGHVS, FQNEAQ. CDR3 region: CASSSLRDSVSGNTIYF. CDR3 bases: TGTGCCAGCAGCTCTCTCCGGGACAGTGTCTCTGGAAACACCATATATTTT.

The DNA for the CDR3 is TGTGCCTGGAGTAGGGGCACCCAAGAGACCCAGTACTTC. Translation gives CAWSRGTQETQYF. The genes are TRBV30 and TRBJ2-5; D possibly corresponds to TRBD1 (5 bases). V gave up 2 bases and J gave up 1 base, with 8 bases separating them. The CDR3 has 13 amino acids. Germline V gene data show CDR1 as GTSNPN and CDR2 as SVGIG (reference sequence).

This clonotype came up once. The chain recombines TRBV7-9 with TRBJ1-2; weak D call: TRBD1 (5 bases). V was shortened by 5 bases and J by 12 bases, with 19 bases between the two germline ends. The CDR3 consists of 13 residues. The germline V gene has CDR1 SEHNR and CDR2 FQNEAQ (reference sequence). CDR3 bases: TGTGCCAGCAGCGCCGTTCAGGGAACTGGAAACACCTTC. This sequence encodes CASSAVQGTGNTF.

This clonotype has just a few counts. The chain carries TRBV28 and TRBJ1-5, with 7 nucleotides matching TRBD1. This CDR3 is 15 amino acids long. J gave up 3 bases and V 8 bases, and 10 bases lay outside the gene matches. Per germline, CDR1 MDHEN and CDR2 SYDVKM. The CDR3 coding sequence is TGTGCCAGCCGGAAGACAGGGTCAAACAATCAGCCCCAGCATTTT. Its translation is CASRKTGSNNQPQHF.

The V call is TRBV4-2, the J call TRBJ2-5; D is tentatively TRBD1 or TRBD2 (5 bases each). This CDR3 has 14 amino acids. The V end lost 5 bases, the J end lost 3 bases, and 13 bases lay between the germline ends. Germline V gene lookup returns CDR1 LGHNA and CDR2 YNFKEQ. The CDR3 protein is CASSLVGTEETQYF. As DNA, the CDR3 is TGTGCCAGCAGCTTAGTTGGGACGGAAGAGACCCAGTACTTC.

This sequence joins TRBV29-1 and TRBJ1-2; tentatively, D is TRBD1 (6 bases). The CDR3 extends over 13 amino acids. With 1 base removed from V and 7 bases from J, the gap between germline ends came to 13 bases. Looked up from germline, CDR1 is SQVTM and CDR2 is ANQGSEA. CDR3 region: CSVEVRGIGGYTF. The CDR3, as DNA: TGCAGCGTTGAAGTCAGGGGCATAGGTGGCTACACCTTC.

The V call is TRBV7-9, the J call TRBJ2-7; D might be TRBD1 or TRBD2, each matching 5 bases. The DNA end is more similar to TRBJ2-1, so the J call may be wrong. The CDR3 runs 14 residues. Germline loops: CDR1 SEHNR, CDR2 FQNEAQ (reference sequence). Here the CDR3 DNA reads TGTGCCAGCAGCTTGGGGGTCCGTCGGGATGAGCAGTTCTTC. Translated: CASSLGVRRDEQFF.

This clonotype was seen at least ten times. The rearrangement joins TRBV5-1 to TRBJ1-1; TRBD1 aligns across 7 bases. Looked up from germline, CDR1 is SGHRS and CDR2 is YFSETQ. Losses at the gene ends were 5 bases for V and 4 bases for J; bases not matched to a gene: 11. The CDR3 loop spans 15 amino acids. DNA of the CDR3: TGCGCCAGCAGACCCTTCGACAGGGATGGCACTGAAGCTTTCTTT. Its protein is CASRPFDRDGTEAFF.

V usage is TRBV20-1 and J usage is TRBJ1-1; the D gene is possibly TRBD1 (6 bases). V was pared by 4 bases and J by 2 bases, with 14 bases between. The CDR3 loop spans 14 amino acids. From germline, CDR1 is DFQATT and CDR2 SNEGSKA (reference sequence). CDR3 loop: CSANRAPKNTEAFF. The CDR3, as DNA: TGCAGTGCTAACAGGGCCCCAAAAAACACTGAAGCTTTCTTT.

The CDR3 sequence: CSAPFLNV. CDR3 bases: TGCAGTGCTCCCTTTTTAAACGTC. V and J are TRBV20-1 and TRBJ2-7; D is ambiguous. The germline V gene has CDR1 DFQATT and CDR2 SNEGSKA (reference sequence). The CDR3 is 8 amino acids.

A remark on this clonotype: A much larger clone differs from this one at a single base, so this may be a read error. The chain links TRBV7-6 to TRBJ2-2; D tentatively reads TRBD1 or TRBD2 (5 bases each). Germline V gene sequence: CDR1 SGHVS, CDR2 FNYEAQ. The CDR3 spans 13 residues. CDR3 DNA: TGTGCCAGCAGCCCAGGGCCCCCCGGGGAGCTGCTTTTT. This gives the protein CASSPGPPGELLF.

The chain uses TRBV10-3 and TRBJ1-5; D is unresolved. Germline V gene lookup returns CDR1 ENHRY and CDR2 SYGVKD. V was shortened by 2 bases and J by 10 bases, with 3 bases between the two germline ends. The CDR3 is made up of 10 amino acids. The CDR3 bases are TGTGCCATCAGTGAGGCCCCCCAGCATTTT. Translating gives CAISEAPQHF.